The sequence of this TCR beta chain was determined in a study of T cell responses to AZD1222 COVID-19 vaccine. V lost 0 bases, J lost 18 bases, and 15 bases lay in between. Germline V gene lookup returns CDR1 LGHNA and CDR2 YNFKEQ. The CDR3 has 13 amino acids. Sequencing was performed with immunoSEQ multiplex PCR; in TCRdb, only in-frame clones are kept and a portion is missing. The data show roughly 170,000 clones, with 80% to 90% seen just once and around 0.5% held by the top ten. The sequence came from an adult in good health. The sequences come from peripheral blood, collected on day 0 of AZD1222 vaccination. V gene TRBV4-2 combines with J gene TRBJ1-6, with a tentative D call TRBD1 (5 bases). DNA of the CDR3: TGTGCCAGCAGCCAAGATCAGAGCGAACAGGCCCACTTT. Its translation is CASSQDQSEQAHF.